This TCR beta chain was retrieved from a study of CD8+CD57+ T cells in acquired aplastic anemia (dated by TCRdb to 2017 to 2018). For the wider study: A mean of approximately 3 ug of DNA, ranging from about 0.19 to 30 ug, was extracted from sorted CD4+ and CD8+ cells. CD8+CD57+ expansion was defined as frequency above the mean frequency observed in healthy subjects. Findings and caveats that apply to the study as a whole: No significant difference in CD8+ Simpson's diversity was found between patients and healthy controls (P=0.060). Although roughly 30 CD8+ CDR3 sequences were shared by patients and controls, these sequences appeared highly expressed in patients and within the immunodominant clones of patients.

The patients picked for sequencing were ones in whom flow cytometry had shown an expansion of CD8+CD57+ cells. Severe acquired aplastic anemia was diagnosed in all patients according to International Study of Aplastic Anemia and Agranulocytosis and Camitta criteria. At the time blood was sampled, none of the patients had received any therapy. In this study, sorted CD4+ and CD8+ T cells from the blood of healthy subjects and of severe aplastic anemia patients had their TCR repertoires deep-sequenced. Patients were enrolled under clinicaltrials.gov protocols 00001620, 01623167, 00001397, 00071045, 00081523 and 00961064 in the USA. Ficoll-Paque density gradient centrifugation was used to isolate peripheral blood mononuclear cells. CD4+ and CD8+ T cells were sorted by FACS or magnetic beads before DNA extraction. Trimming leaves V shorter by 4 bases and J shorter by 3 bases, with the junction holding 8 bases beyond the gene matches. The germline V gene provides CDR1 SGDLS and CDR2 YYNGEE. From cysteine to phenylalanine, the CDR3 is 16 amino acids long. Only the CDR3 DNA is retained, 48 bases long and in frame from the first base.

A few counts support this clonotype. The target of this receptor is not known. Qualities for individual bases were not recorded, and no much larger clone is one base off. Genomic DNA was used as template for profiling of TCR beta VDJ combinations and CDR3 sequences. An Illumina HiSeq 2000 was used for TCR repertoire sequencing. As for how the authors treated the data: TRBV/TRBJ rearrangement plots, CDR3 size and DJ length profiles, and Simpson's diversity index were used to evaluate the repertoires. The most abundant DNA sequence in the deep sequencing data was taken as the immunodominant clone. CDR3 amino acid sequences were screened for sharing across subjects and were compared with published repertoires and the VDJdb database. TCRdb ran its own pipeline on the public reads, namely fastp trimming at Q25 and MiXCR clone calling, and kept in-frame beta chains. Rows with one shared CDR3 protein collapse into an entry with the most common genes and DNA. TCRdb, not the original authors, processed these V and J calls. The sample includes about 160,000 distinct CDR3 sequences, with less than 50% observed a single time. Of the sample, roughly 30% is held by the ten largest clones.

The sequenced sample was sorted CD4+, CD8+, or CD8+CD57+ T cells (not recorded which) from PBMCs. The sequence is built from TRBV9 and TRBJ2-1, with 9 central nucleotides matching TRBD2. This TCR was recovered from a human donor with aplastic anemia. The sequenced DNA is TGTGCCAGCAGCCCCCCCTTAGCGGGGGACTACAATGAGCAGTTCTTC. This yields the protein CASSPPLAGDYNEQFF.